These 5 T cell receptor beta chains originate from one sample sequenced in a study of molecular identifiers for immune sequencing clone quantification (dated by TCRdb to the late 2010s). Library method: PCR. The sequencer listed for this sample is NextSeq 500. TCRdb cleaned the public reads at Q25 with fastp, built clones with MiXCR and kept in-frame beta chains. Every CDR3 protein is listed once, alongside the most common genes and DNA of its rows. The sample table contains roughly 100,000 distinct CDR3 sequences; only one count was recorded for less than 35% of them. The ten largest clonotypes hold 9.5% to 10% of the sample. The sequenced sample was naive CD8+ T cells from blood, with Jurkat cell RNA spiked in. In light of the paper, this sample's cell subset or site label describes: FACS-sorted CD8+CD4-CCR7+CD45RA+ naive T cells. Receptor source: a human donor in good health. Some libraries in this study had Jurkat cell RNA spiked in.

This clonotype has more than one count but fewer than ten. The chain couples TRBV11-2 to TRBJ2-1; D is ambiguous. The CDR3 sequence is 12 residues long. Trimming pared 5 bases from V and 3 bases from J, leaving 5 bases between. Germline CDR1 is SGHAT and CDR2 is FQNNGV. This CDR3 is CASSKLYNEQFF. CDR3 DNA sequence: TGTGCCAGCAGCAAACTCTACAATGAGCAGTTCTTC. Full variable domain (missing parts from reference TRBV11-2 and TRBJ2-1): EAGVAQSPRYKIIEKRQSVAFWCNPISGHATLYWYQQILGQGPKLLIQFQNNGVVDDSQLPKDRFSAERLKGVDSTLKIQPAKLEDSAVYLCASSKLYNEQFFGPGTRLTVL.

A remark on this clonotype: Given a much more abundant clone one base away, this may be a read error. The chain joins TRBV7-2 to TRBJ2-7; no clear D gene. The CDR3 extends over 13 amino acids. Germline V gene sequence: CDR1 SGHTA, CDR2 FQGNSA. CDR3 in amino acids: CAGSPAEIYEQYF. DNA for the CDR3: TGTGCCGGCAGCCCCGCGGAGATCTACGAGCAGTACTTC.

Concerning this clonotype: A much more abundant neighbour one base away suggests this may be a read error. The chain has TRBV5-1 and TRBJ1-5, with 9 bases identical to TRBD1. The CDR3 spans 15 residues. Germline V lookup: CDR1 SGHRS, CDR2 YFSETQ. The CDR3 DNA reads TGCGCCAGCAGCTTGGGGGGACAGGGCAATCCGCCCCAGCATTTT. Translating gives CASSLGGQGNPPQHF.

In its sample, this clonotype was seen many times. The J gene is TRBJ2-5, the V gene TRBV14; D not resolved. The CDR3 runs to 15 residues. V lost 4 bases and J 3 bases, leaving 15 bases between the germline ends. Germline V gene sequence: CDR1 SGHDN, CDR2 FVKESK. This CDR3 reads CASSRFTSLEETQYF. CDR3 nucleotide sequence: TGTGCCAGCAGCCGATTTACGAGCTTGGAAGAGACCCAGTACTTC.

As to this clonotype: At one boundary the junction diverges from the germline segment, which might be a read error. The chain carries TRBV12-3 or TRBV12-4 and TRBJ2-2; D might be TRBD2 (5 bases). This CDR3 is 15 amino acids long. In nucleotides, the CDR3 is TGTGCCAGCAGTTTCCCCGGGGTGGGCACCGTGGAGCTGTTTTTT. Translation gives CASSFPGVGTVELFF.